The T cell receptor (beta chain) described here comes from a study of blood T cell repertoires in COVID-19. The overall study: Sites in the United States, Italy and Spain provided acute and convalescent COVID-19 samples. From T cells, B-cell-depleted T cells, or PBMCs came the material, which was cDNA or gDNA.

Patients in Seattle were enrolled during active infection, then followed longitudinally. The germline V gene encodes CDR1 LGHDT and CDR2 YNNKEL (reference sequence). The V gene end was trimmed by 5 bases and the J gene end by 4 bases; junction bases not matched to a gene: 13. The length of the CDR3 is 16 residues. Using immunoSEQ multiplex PCR, the repertoire was profiled, and TCRdb retains in-frame clones only, with some absent. The sample carries around 260,000 clones, 90% to 95% recorded once. Sequenced: peripheral blood. The chain carries TRBV3-1 (or the pseudogene TRBV3-2) and TRBJ1-2; TRBD1 matches at 7 bases. The receptor's source is a woman in her 30s with COVID-19, enrolled during active disease. CDR3: CASSGPDRSPAYGYTF. DNA of the CDR3: TGTGCCAGCAGCGGGCCGGACAGGTCCCCCGCCTATGGCTACACCTTC.